Listed below are T cell receptor beta chains from one sample, sequenced in a study of lymphopenia after photon versus proton radiotherapy. Data came from immunoSEQ multiplex PCR; TCRdb stores just in-frame clones and leaves some out. The sample lists 30,000 to 35,000 clones; 80% to 90% were seen once. The sequences come from peripheral blood, collected from a patient treated with proton-based radiotherapy. Every receptor here comes from a woman in her seventies with pancreatic cancer. Some clones in this sample may be carry-over from other donors' samples. The CDR3 runs from the conserved cysteine through the conserved F or W. A D gene is named only where the DNA matches it firmly. The listing skips clone size in some rows; elsewhere it reads once, few, many or a size class.

D,V,J,size,CDR3,DNA
TRBD2,TRBV4-1,TRBJ2-1,.,CASSPAPRGGNNEQFF,TGCGCCAGCAGCCCAGCCCCCCGCGGGGGAAACAATGAGCAGTTCTTC
TRBD2,TRBV28,TRBJ2-1,.,CASSPLAGVIAHEQFF,TGTGCCAGCAGTCCGCTAGCGGGAGTAATTGCGCATGAGCAGTTCTTC
.,TRBV7-3,TRBJ2-2,.,CASSLRNTGELFF,TGTGCCAGCAGCTTAAGGAACACCGGGGAGCTGTTTTTT
.,TRBV5-1,TRBJ2-7,.,CASSLGRATGLGEQYF,TGCGCCAGCAGCTTGGGTAGGGCCACAGGGCTCGGCGAGCAGTACTTC
TRBD2,TRBV5-6,TRBJ2-7,once,CASSFTSGYAYEQYF,TGTGCCAGCAGCTTTACTAGCGGATACGCTTACGAGCAGTACTTC
TRBD1,TRBV9,TRBJ1-5,.,CASSVTGEGQPQHF,TGTGCCAGCAGCGTTACAGGGGAGGGTCAGCCCCAGCATTTT
.,TRBV7-9,TRBJ1-1,once,CASSSPQTAYTEAFF,TGTGCCAGCAGCTCCCCCCAAACCGCGTACACTGAAGCTTTCTTT
TRBD1,TRBV5-5,TRBJ1-2,few,CASSLETSIYGQEKGYTF,TGTGCCAGCAGCTTGGAGACGTCGATTTACGGACAGGAGAAGGGCTACACCTTC
.,TRBV15,TRBJ2-3,once,CATRDGISLPENADTQYF,TGTGCCACCAGGGATGGAATCTCCCTCCCTGAAAATGCAGATACGCAGTATTTT
.,TRBV6-1,TRBJ1-1,.,CASSRRGGTEAFF,TGTGCCAGCAGTCGCAGGGGCGGCACTGAAGCTTTCTTT
.,TRBV5-1,TRBJ2-3,.,CASSSGFGGTGTDTQYF,TGCGCCAGCAGCTCGGGCTTCGGAGGGACGGGGACAGATACGCAGTATTTT
.,TRBV7-2,TRBJ1-6,.,CASSPFLVSPLHF,TGTGCCAGCAGCCCTTTCCTGGTCTCACCCCTCCACTTT
TRBD1,TRBV27,TRBJ2-7,once,CASSPTGGLREQYF,TGTGCCAGCAGCCCCACAGGGGGCCTAAGGGAGCAGTACTTC
.,TRBV6-1,TRBJ2-7,once,CASTGGYEQYF,TGTGCCAGCACCGGGGGTTACGAGCAGTACTTC
.,TRBV7-8,TRBJ1-4,.,CASSLTYQPTNEKLFF,TGTGCCAGCAGCTTAACTTACCAGCCAACTAATGAAAAACTGTTTTTT
.,TRBV28,TRBJ2-3,.,CASSLPSGLAEITDTQYF,TGTGCCAGCAGTTTACCCTCGGGGTTAGCGGAGATCACAGATACGCAGTATTTT
.,TRBV1,TRBJ2-1,.,CTSSPPLEREAPTYNEQFF,TGCACCAGCAGCCCACCGTTGGAGCGGGAGGCTCCAACCTACAATGAGCAGTTCTTC
.,TRBV6-5,TRBJ1-3,.,CASGPTGSGNTIYF,TGTGCCAGCGGCCCGACAGGCTCTGGAAACACCATATATTTT
TRBD2,TRBV7-2,TRBJ2-4,few,CASSLRTSGYSKPPIQYF,TGTGCCAGCAGCTTAAGAACTAGCGGCTACTCCAAACCCCCAATTCAGTACTTC
TRBD1,TRBV7-9,TRBJ2-2,.,CASSLLTGVSGELFF,TGTGCCAGCAGCTTGCTCACAGGGGTATCCGGGGAGCTGTTTTTT
TRBD2,TRBV5-6,TRBJ2-5,.,CASSLATSGNKQETQYF,TGTGCCAGCAGCTTGGCGACTAGCGGGAATAAACAAGAGACCCAGTACTTC
.,TRBV7-6,TRBJ1-1,.,CASSLSGEAFF,TGTGCCAGCAGCCTTAGTGGTGAAGCTTTCTTT
TRBD1,TRBV18,TRBJ1-2,.,CASSPRTGAYNYGYTF,TGTGCCAGCTCACCACGGACAGGGGCCTATAACTATGGCTACACCTTC
TRBD2,TRBV6-1,TRBJ2-1,.,CASSALAGVSNEQFF,TGTGCCAGCAGTGCTCTAGCGGGAGTAAGCAATGAGCAGTTCTTC
TRBD2,TRBV6-5,TRBJ2-7,.,CASSYQLAGPYEQYF,TGTGCCAGCAGTTACCAACTAGCGGGACCGTACGAGCAGTACTTC
TRBD2,TRBV10-1,TRBJ2-7,.,CASSVASGGEQYF,TGCGCCAGCAGTGTGGCCTCCGGGGGGGAGCAGTACTTC
.,TRBV28,TRBJ2-7,.,CASSLEAPGEQYF,TGTGCCAGCAGTTTAGAGGCCCCGGGGGAGCAGTACTTC
TRBD1,TRBV6-5,TRBJ2-7,.,CASSPTGGFLEQYF,TGTGCCAGCAGCCCGACAGGGGGCTTTCTCGAGCAGTACTTC
TRBD1,TRBV5-1,TRBJ2-3,.,CASSSTGTGGMDGSTDTQYF,TGCGCCAGCAGCTCCACCGGGACAGGGGGAATGGACGGGAGCACAGATACGCAGTATTTT
.,TRBV10-3,TRBJ1-3,.,CAISESVGRAGNTIYF,TGTGCCATCAGTGAGTCGGTCGGGCGGGCTGGAAACACCATATATTTT
TRBD1,TRBV5-6,TRBJ1-4,.,CASSFYVTGDEKLFF,TGTGCCAGCAGCTTTTACGTTACAGGGGATGAAAAACTGTTTTTT
.,TRBV6-5,TRBJ1-2,.,CASRFLYGYTF,TGTGCCAGCAGGTTTCTCTATGGCTACACCTTC
.,TRBV4-1,TRBJ2-5,.,CASSQNIGGQETQYF,TGCGCCAGCAGCCAAAACATCGGGGGCCAAGAGACCCAGTACTTC
TRBD2,TRBV7-3,TRBJ2-5,.,CASSPTSGRSPETQYF,TGTGCCAGCAGCCCCACTAGCGGGAGGTCCCCCGAGACCCAGTACTTC
.,TRBV19,TRBJ2-5,.,CASSVGTQGQAQYF,TGTGCCAGTAGTGTGGGGACTCAAGGGCAGGCCCAGTACTTC
.,TRBV5-1,TRBJ1-2,.,CASSSEGRNYGYTF,TGCGCCAGCAGCTCAGAGGGGAGGAACTATGGCTACACCTTC
TRBD2,TRBV11-2,TRBJ2-7,few,CASSRPTPSGNLYEQYF,TGTGCCAGCAGCCGCCCCACTCCGAGCGGGAACCTCTACGAGCAGTACTTC
.,TRBV28,TRBJ1-3,.,CASSFVPPEYSGNTIYF,TGTGCCAGCAGTTTTGTTCCACCCGAGTACTCTGGAAACACCATATATTTT
.,TRBV11-2,TRBJ2-1,once,CASSLGRSNEQFF,TGTGCCAGCAGCTTAGGACGGAGCAATGAGCAGTTCTTC
.,TRBV6-6,TRBJ2-3,.,CASSYGGYSTDTQYF,TGTGCCAGCAGTTACGGAGGCTATAGCACAGATACGCAGTATTTT
.,TRBV7-9,TRBJ2-7,.,CASSLLGGGSYEQYF,TGTGCCAGCAGCTTATTAGGGGGAGGGTCCTACGAGCAGTACTTC
.,TRBV20-1,TRBJ2-5,.,CSARITETQYF,TGCAGTGCTAGGATCACAGAGACCCAGTACTTC
.,TRBV30,TRBJ2-1,.,CAWSITYNEQFF,TGTGCCTGGAGTATCACCTACAATGAGCAGTTCTTC
TRBD2,TRBV5-1,TRBJ2-7,once,CASSPTSGYEQYF,TGCGCCAGCAGCCCTACTAGCGGTTACGAGCAGTACTTC
TRBD1,TRBV29-1,TRBJ2-1,.,CSADGQGSYPSGPYNEQFF,TGCAGCGCCGACGGACAGGGGTCGTATCCTAGCGGACCTTACAATGAGCAGTTCTTC
TRBD1,TRBV2,TRBJ1-2,.,CASSTTGNYGYTF,TGTGCCAGCAGTACGACAGGGAACTATGGCTACACCTTC
TRBD1,TRBV28,TRBJ1-2,.,CASSLGAGGANYGYTF,TGTGCCAGCAGTTTAGGGGCAGGGGGCGCAAACTATGGCTACACCTTC
TRBD2,TRBV29-1,TRBJ2-2,.,CSVIAGGNTGELFF,TGCAGCGTGATAGCGGGAGGGAACACCGGGGAGCTGTTTTTT